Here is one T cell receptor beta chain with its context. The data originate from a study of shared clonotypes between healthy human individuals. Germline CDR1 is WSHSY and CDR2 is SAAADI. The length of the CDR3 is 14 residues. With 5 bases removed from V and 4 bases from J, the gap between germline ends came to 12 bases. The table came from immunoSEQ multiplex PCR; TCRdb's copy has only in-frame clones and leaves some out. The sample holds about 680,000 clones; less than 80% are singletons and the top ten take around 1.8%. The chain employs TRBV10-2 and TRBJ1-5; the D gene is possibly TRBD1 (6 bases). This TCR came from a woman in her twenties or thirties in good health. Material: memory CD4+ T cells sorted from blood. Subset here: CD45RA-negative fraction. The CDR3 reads CASSPGARNQPQHF. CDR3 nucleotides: TGCGCCAGCAGTCCGGGGGCTCGGAATCAGCCCCAGCATTTT.